Listed below are T cell receptor beta chains from one sample, sequenced in a study of early T cells in non-severe SARS-CoV-2 infection. TCRdb reanalysed the 5' RACE reads using MiXCR and keeps one entry per CDR3 protein. The sample records 55,000 to 80,000 distinct CDR3 sequences, about 10% being singletons. Sequences were derived from whole blood, sampled at baseline. Every receptor here comes from an adult who was a healthcare worker with PCR-confirmed SARS-CoV-2 infection or an uninfected control (not recorded which). CDR3s include the opening cysteine and the closing phenylalanine or tryptophan. The order of the fields is clone size, V gene, J gene, D gene, CDR3 DNA, CDR3 protein. A D gene is named only where the DNA matches it firmly. Size is stated for part of the rows, as once, few or many counts, or as a class when the clone is expanded.

.	TRBV19	TRBJ2-7	.	TGTGCCAGTAGTCCTCCAGGAGCGGTTCTCTCCTACGAGCAGTACTTC	CASSPPGAVLSYEQYF
few	TRBV5-5	TRBJ2-5	TRBD2	TGTGCCAGCAGCTTAGGGACTAGCGCCCAAGAGACCCAGTACTTC	CASSLGTSAQETQYF
many	TRBV20-1	TRBJ2-7	.	TGCAGTGCTAGAGATTATCCCGAGGGACCTTACGAGCAGTACTTC	CSARDYPEGPYEQYF
many	TRBV24-1	TRBJ2-1	.	TGTGCCACCAGTGGACGGGAGCACAATGAGCAGTTCTTC	CATSGREHNEQFF
few	TRBV11-1	TRBJ2-3	TRBD2	TGTGCCAGCAGCTTAGCCGGGGTAGCGGGAGGATATACGCAGTATTTT	CASSLAGVAGGYTQYF
few	TRBV7-2	TRBJ2-5	.	TGTGCCAGCAGCGCAGGGAACCAAGAGACCCAGTACTTC	CASSAGNQETQYF
few	TRBV20-1	TRBJ1-2	TRBD1	TGCAGTGCTAGGCGGACAGGGGATAACTATGGCTACACCTTC	CSARRTGDNYGYTF
.	TRBV12-5	TRBJ2-5	.	TGTGCTAGTGGTCCTCGACAGGCCTCAGAGACCCAGTACTTC	CASGPRQASETQYF
.	TRBV4-3	TRBJ1-2	.	TGCGCCAGCAGCCAAGACCCCAACCTAAACTATGGCTACACCTTC	CASSQDPNLNYGYTF
few	TRBV12-3/TRBV12-4	TRBJ2-2	.	TGTGCCAGCAGTTTAGCGCCCGGAAGAGCGAACACCGGGGAGCTGTTTTTT	CASSLAPGRANTGELFF
many	TRBV6-1	TRBJ1-1	TRBD1	TGTGCCAGCAGATCGGACAGGGCGAGCACTGAAGCTTTCTTT	CASRSDRASTEAFF
many	TRBV12-3/TRBV12-4	TRBJ2-7	.	TGTGCCAGCAGTTTCGCCTACGAGCAGTACTTC	CASSFAYEQYF
few	TRBV20-1	TRBJ2-5	.	TGCAGTGCTAGCCAAGCGAAAGGAGAGACCCAGTACTTC	CSASQAKGETQYF
many	TRBV20-1	TRBJ2-5	.	TGCAGTGCTAGATGGCTAGCTGAGACCCAGTACTTC	CSARWLAETQYF
.	TRBV10-3	TRBJ1-2	.	TGTGCCATCGATGAAGGGGGGCTTGGCTACACCTTC	CAIDEGGLGYTF
many	TRBV12-3/TRBV12-4	TRBJ2-1	.	TGTGCCAGCAGGAGCTTGGGGGCGAACAATGAGCAGTTCTTC	CASRSLGANNEQFF
few	TRBV5-1	TRBJ2-5	.	TGCGCCAGCAGCTTGGCGGCCTCTGAAGAGACCCAGTACTTC	CASSLAASEETQYF
many	TRBV12-3/TRBV12-4	TRBJ2-3	.	TGTGCCAGCAGTCCCCTCAGGAGGGATACGCAGTATTTT	CASSPLRRDTQYF
many	TRBV7-9	TRBJ2-5	TRBD2	TGTGCCAGCAGCTTTAGTAGGCTAGCGGGAGAGTGGGCCGAGTATCAAGAGACCCAGTACTTC	CASSFSRLAGEWAEYQETQYF
.	TRBV5-6	TRBJ1-5	.	TGTGCCAGCAGCTTACGGGGCTTATATCAGCCCCAGCATTTT	CASSLRGLYQPQHF
few	TRBV5-1	TRBJ2-1	.	TGCGCCAGCAGCTTGGCAGGTAATGAGCAGTTCTTC	CASSLAGNEQFF
.	TRBV28	TRBJ1-2	TRBD1	TGTGCCAGCAGTTTAACCGGGACAGTCTATGGCTACACCTTC	CASSLTGTVYGYTF
.	TRBV5-5	TRBJ1-5	.	TGTGCCAGCACCTACACGGGCCAAGGGGGTCAGCCCCAGCATTTT	CASTYTGQGGQPQHF
few	TRBV27	TRBJ1-3	.	TGTGCCAGCAGCAGATTCGGACTCTCTGGAAACACCATATATTTT	CASSRFGLSGNTIYF
few	TRBV12-3/TRBV12-4	TRBJ1-2	.	TGTGCCAGCACCCTTGGGGGGAGAGGGCGGCGTAGTGGCTACACCTTC	CASTLGGRGRRSGYTF
many	TRBV20-1	TRBJ2-1	.	TGCAGTGCTAGTAAGGGGGAGACGACCTACAATGAGCAGTTCTTC	CSASKGETTYNEQFF
medium-sized	TRBV6-5	TRBJ2-1	TRBD2	TGTGCCAGCAGTTACTCAGGCCTAGCGGGAGCCGTCGGGTACAATGAGCAGTTCTTC	CASSYSGLAGAVGYNEQFF
many	TRBV7-2	TRBJ2-1	TRBD2	TGTGCCAGCAGCCAAAAATCCCTAGCGGGTACGAATGAGCAGTTCTTC	CASSQKSLAGTNEQFF
few	TRBV7-8	TRBJ2-1	.	TGTGCCAGCAGCTTAGACGGGACCCCCTACAATGAGCAGTTCTTC	CASSLDGTPYNEQFF
.	TRBV11-2	TRBJ2-1	.	TGTGCCAGCAGCCGCCGGGAGCGGGCATCCTACAATGAGCAGTTCTTC	CASSRRERASYNEQFF
.	TRBV5-1	TRBJ2-2	.	TGCGCCAGCAGCGGCCCCAAGACGGGCACCGGGGAGCTGTTTTTT	CASSGPKTGTGELFF
many	TRBV10-3	TRBJ2-3	.	TGTGCCATCAGTGAGGATAGGCGAACTAGCACAGATACGCAGTATTTT	CAISEDRRTSTDTQYF
many	TRBV7-3	TRBJ2-2	.	TGTGCCAGCACCCCTAATGGAGGGACGAACACCGGGGAGCTGTTTTTT	CASTPNGGTNTGELFF
many	TRBV5-4	TRBJ2-6	.	TGTGCCAGCAGCGCCCCTGGGGCTGGGGCCAACGTCCTGACTTTC	CASSAPGAGANVLTF
.	TRBV11-2	TRBJ2-5	TRBD2	TGTGCCAGCAGCGCGCTGATAGCGGGAGGACAAGAGACCCAGTACTTC	CASSALIAGGQETQYF
many	TRBV9	TRBJ2-3	TRBD2	TGTGCCAGCAGCGTGGGAGAGGTAGCGGGGACCACAGATACGCAGTATTTT	CASSVGEVAGTTDTQYF
few	TRBV12-3/TRBV12-4	TRBJ2-2	.	TGTGCCAGCAGTCCCCGCTCAAGTCAGGGGCGTAGGACCGGGGAGCTGTTTTTT	CASSPRSSQGRRTGELFF
.	TRBV18	TRBJ2-3	TRBD1	TGTGCCACCAAGGGACAGCCTAGCACAGATACGCAGTATTTT	CATKGQPSTDTQYF
many	TRBV19	TRBJ1-5	.	TGTGCCAGTAGTATTAGGGGGGGTCAGCCCCAGCATTTT	CASSIRGGQPQHF
few	TRBV7-3	TRBJ2-1	TRBD1	TGTGCCAGCAGCTTCGGACAGGGGGATTTTAATGAGCAGTTCTTC	CASSFGQGDFNEQFF
many	TRBV20-1	TRBJ1-1	.	TGCAGTGCTATCCCCCTTGGAGCGGCCACTGAAGCTTTCTTT	CSAIPLGAATEAFF
few	TRBV2	TRBJ2-3	.	TGTGCCAGCAGTAGAAGCAGAACTAGCACAGATACGCAGTATTTT	CASSRSRTSTDTQYF
many	TRBV5-1	TRBJ1-1	TRBD1	TGCGCCAGCCGACCTACAGGGGGCTGGACTGAAGCTTTCTTT	CASRPTGGWTEAFF
many	TRBV12-3/TRBV12-4	TRBJ2-1	TRBD2	TGTGCCAGCAGTTTAAGGGGCCTAGCGGAGGCAACCTCCTACAATGAGCAGTTCTTC	CASSLRGLAEATSYNEQFF
.	TRBV18	TRBJ2-5	TRBD2	TGTGCCAGCTCACCACTAAAAGCGGGAGGAACCGAGACCCAGTACTTC	CASSPLKAGGTETQYF
many	TRBV6-5	TRBJ2-7	TRBD2	TGTGCCAGCTGGGGACTAGCGGCGACCTACGAGCAGTACTTC	CASWGLAATYEQYF
few	TRBV12-3/TRBV12-4	TRBJ1-1	.	TGTGCCAGCAGTTTAAGGGGACGCACTGAAGCTTTCTTT	CASSLRGRTEAFF
few	TRBV5-1	TRBJ1-4	.	TGCGCCAGCAGCTTCACGCCAAATGAAAAACTGTTTTTT	CASSFTPNEKLFF
.	TRBV27	TRBJ2-7	TRBD2	TGTGCCAGCAGTCGAAGCGGGAGGGCCCGATACGAGCAGTACTTC	CASSRSGRARYEQYF
many	TRBV12-3/TRBV12-4	TRBJ1-5	.	TGTGCCAGCAGTTCCGGCAGTTTCCAGCCCCAGCATTTT	CASSSGSFQPQHF
.	TRBV12-3/TRBV12-4	TRBJ2-3	TRBD2	TGTGCCAGCAGTGTTAGCGGGAGCACAGATACGCAGTATTTT	CASSVSGSTDTQYF
.	TRBV10-3	TRBJ1-4	TRBD1	TGTGCCATCAGCCCGGGACAGGAGGGGGGGGAACTGTTTTTT	CAISPGQEGGELFF
.	TRBV7-9	TRBJ1-1	.	TGTGCCAGCAGCTTAGTTAGGACTGAAGCTTTCTTT	CASSLVRTEAFF
.	TRBV20-1	TRBJ2-3	.	TGCAGTGCTAACCCGCCACAGGGTACAGATACGCAGTATTTT	CSANPPQGTDTQYF
many	TRBV10-3	TRBJ1-1	.	TGTGCCATCAGTGAGTCCGGGGGGCTCGTCACTGAAGCTTTCTTT	CAISESGGLVTEAFF
many	TRBV7-2	TRBJ1-2	.	TGTGCCAGCAGCGAGAATAATTTGGGAGGCTACACCTTC	CASSENNLGGYTF
few	TRBV20-1	TRBJ2-4	.	TGCAGTGCTAGAGAACAGGCCAAAAACATTCAGTACTTC	CSAREQAKNIQYF